The clone carrying this T cell receptor (beta chain) has just a few counts. Its antigen is not known. This sample is drawn from a study of beta chain features in type 1 diabetes. At the level of the study: Researchers looked at about 110 million sorted cells across all samples.

V gave up 0 bases and J gave up 11 bases; unmatched junction bases: 9. Germline CDR1 SGHRS, CDR2 YFSETQ. The CDR3 loop spans 14 amino acids. The entirety of the isolated RNA underwent reverse transcription, so expressed TCRB transcripts were sequenced. Profiled with immunoSEQ multiplex PCR; TCRdb holds only in-frame clones, not every one. The sample records around 140,000 clones, approximately 10% being singletons. Study outcomes and limitations: VDJ junctions from type 1 diabetes patients carried fewer insertions and larger deletions. TCRB repertoires of naive, central memory and Treg cells appeared more similar among patients than among healthy donors. In all four CD4+ subsets, TCRB CDR3 length was significantly, moderately reduced in type 1 diabetes.

The V call is TRBV5-1, the J call TRBJ2-5; 8 positions match TRBD2. The sample taken for sequencing was central memory CD4+ T cells from blood. The TCR originated in a man aged 25 to 40 with type 1 diabetes. The CDR3 DNA reads as TGCGCCAGCAGCTTGGGCGGGGGGCCGGAAGAGCAGTACTTC. It specifies CASSLGGGPEEQYF.